The 16 T cell receptor beta chains below were found in one sample sequenced in a study of blood T cell repertoires in COVID-19. The assay was immunoSEQ multiplex PCR, and TCRdb's table has in-frame clones only and misses some. The sample consists of 55,000 or so clones, 90% of them appearing once. Sequencing was done on a sample of peripheral blood. These receptor sequences come from a middle-aged man with acute or convalescent COVID-19.

CDR3 loop: CAISERSGTGEQYF. For the CDR3, the DNA is TGTGCCATCAGTGAGCGTAGCGGGACGGGTGAGCAGTACTTC. This rearrangement joins TRBV10-3 to TRBJ2-7, with 8 bases identical to TRBD2. This CDR3 has 14 amino acids. CDR1 and CDR2 from the germline V gene are ENHRY and SYGVKD. The V gene end was trimmed by 2 bases and the J gene end by 7 bases; junction bases not matched to a gene: 7.

The genes are TRBV11-3 and TRBJ2-1, with 8 bases identical to TRBD2. The trim removed 5 bases at V and 0 bases at J, leaving 3 bases unmatched. The CDR3 is 15 residues long. Germline-derived CDR1 and CDR2 are SGHNT and YENEEA. In DNA, the CDR3 is TGTGCCAGCAGCGCGAGCGGGAGCTCCTACAATGAGCAGTTCTTC. Amino acids: CASSASGSSYNEQFF.

The rearrangement joins TRBV5-1 to TRBJ2-1; the match to TRBD2 covers 7 bases. From germline, CDR1 is SGHRS and CDR2 YFSETQ. Trimming cost V 4 bases and J 4 bases; bases outside gene matches: 5. This CDR3 contains 14 residues. CDR3 bases: TGCGCCAGCAGCCCGGACGGGAGGTACAATGAGCAGTTCTTC. This codes for CASSPDGRYNEQFF. Supplemented by reference TRBV5-1 and TRBJ2-1, the full variable domain reads KAGVTQTPRYLIKTRGQQVTLSCSPISGHRSVSWYQQTPGQGLQFLFEYFSETQRNKGNFPGRFSGRQFSNSRSEMNVSTLELGDSALYLCASSPDGRYNEQFFGPGTRLTVL.

The chain carries TRBV18 and TRBJ2-4, with 7 positions matching TRBD2. This CDR3 contains 16 residues. CDR1 is KGHSH and CDR2 is LQKENI in the germline V gene. V lost 2 bases and J lost 0; bases outside the gene matches: 4. The CDR3 spells CASSPAAGLAKNIQYF. Here the CDR3 DNA reads TGTGCCAGCTCACCAGCAGCGGGGCTAGCCAAAAACATTCAGTACTTC.

The V call is TRBV6-5, the J call TRBJ2-1; perhaps TRBD2 as D (6 bases). The V end was cut by 6 bases, the J end by 10 bases, with 16 bases between. The CDR3 length is 13 residues. Per germline, CDR1 MNHEY and CDR2 SVGAGI. The CDR3 sequence is CASSPGTPGEQFF. CDR3 DNA: TGTGCCAGCAGCCCCGGGACTCCGGGGGAGCAGTTCTTC.

V and J are TRBV7-9 and TRBJ2-4; 12 bases fit TRBD1. Trimming took 5 bases from V and 8 from J; bases not matched to a gene: 10. CDR3 length equals 16 residues. CDR1 is SEHNR and CDR2 is FQNEAQ in the germline V gene (reference sequence). The CDR3 loop reads CASSLGQGAEGDIQYF. CDR3 DNA: TGTGCCAGCAGCCTGGGACAGGGGGCTGAAGGGGACATTCAGTACTTC.

This clone was detected only once. V usage is TRBV3-1 (or the pseudogene TRBV3-2) and J usage is TRBJ2-7; TRBD2 might be the D (6 bases). From germline, CDR1 is LGHDT and CDR2 YNNKEL (reference sequence). The V end was cut by 1 base, the J end by 7 bases, with 11 bases between. The CDR3 spans 13 residues. CDR3 DNA: TGTGCCAGCAGCCAAGGGAGGGCCCGGGAGCAGTACTTC. It is translated as CASSQGRAREQYF.

The chain has TRBV4-2 and TRBJ2-3; TRBD2 agrees at 10 bases. The CDR3 runs 16 residues. V trimming: 1 base; J trimming: 5 bases; junction bases outside the gene matches: 6. The germline V gene encodes CDR1 LGHNA and CDR2 YNFKEQ. In nucleotides, the CDR3 is TGTGCCAGCAGCCAAGGGGAAGCTAGCGGGAGAGATACGCAGTATTTT. It is translated as CASSQGEASGRDTQYF.

This clone came up once. The chain is built from TRBV5-1 and TRBJ2-1; TRBD2 matches 12 bases. The V gene's germline CDR1 is SGHRS and CDR2 YFSETQ. Trimming cost V 7 bases and J 7 bases; bases outside gene matches: 6. This CDR3 has 14 residues. CDR3 sequence reads: CASLETSGRNEQFF. CDR3 DNA sequence: TGCGCCAGCCTGGAGACTAGCGGGAGAAATGAGCAGTTCTTC. Full variable domain (missing parts from reference TRBV5-1 and TRBJ2-1): KAGVTQTPRYLIKTRGQQVTLSCSPISGHRSVSWYQQTPGQGLQFLFEYFSETQRNKGNFPGRFSGRQFSNSRSEMNVSTLELGDSALYLCASLETSGRNEQFFGPGTRLTVL.

This clone was recorded once. The chain carries TRBV10-1 and TRBJ1-4; 8 bases match TRBD1. Losses at the gene ends were 6 bases for V and 10 bases for J; bases not matched to a gene: 10. The CDR3 has 14 residues. Germline assignment: CDR1 WNHNN and CDR2 SYGVQD (reference sequence). The CDR3 here is CASSSDRERGKLFF. The DNA for the CDR3 is TGCGCCAGCAGCTCGGACAGGGAAAGGGGAAAACTGTTTTTT.

The chain combines TRBV28 with TRBJ1-4; 9 bases match TRBD1. The trim removed 5 bases at V and 13 bases at J, leaving 17 bases unmatched. The CDR3 sequence is 16 residues long. The germline gives CDR1 MDHEN, CDR2 SYDVKM. CDR3 amino acids: CASSTPGQGYSKRLFF. In DNA, the CDR3 is TGTGCCAGCAGTACACCGGGACAGGGTTATTCGAAAAGACTGTTTTTT.

This clone was detected only once. DNA for the CDR3: TGCGCCAGCACCCTGGGGGGGGACACTGAAGCTTTCTTT. This translates into CASTLGGDTEAFF. The gene calls are TRBV10-2 and TRBJ1-1; TRBD1 is a possible D gene (5 bases). The V gene lost 7 bases and the J gene lost 3 bases, with 12 bases spanning the gap. Germline V CDR1 and CDR2: WSHSY, SAAADI. The length of the CDR3 is 13 residues.

This sequence joins TRBV4-3 and TRBJ2-1, with D uncertain. The CDR3 has 16 residues. Germline V gives CDR1 LGHNA, CDR2 YSLEER. Trimming stripped 0 bases from V and 2 bases from J, with 11 bases between. The CDR3 spells CASSQEELPAYNEQFF. DNA for the CDR3: TGCGCCAGCAGCCAAGAAGAGTTACCCGCCTACAATGAGCAGTTCTTC.

The rearrangement joins TRBV28 to TRBJ2-3; 7 bases line up with TRBD1. The CDR3 is 16 residues long. In germline, CDR1 is MDHEN, CDR2 SYDVKM. Germline trimming cut 4 bases from V and 1 base from J; bases unmatched to any gene: 8. CDR3 in DNA: TGTGCCAGCAGTTCCCGACAGGGCGAAGGCACAGATACGCAGTATTTT. This sequence encodes CASSSRQGEGTDTQYF. The full variable domain, completed using reference TRBV28 and TRBJ2-3, is DVKVTQSSRYLVKRTGEKVFLECVQDMDHENMFWYRQDPGLGLRLIYFSYDVKMKEKGDIPEGYSVSREKKERFSLILESASTNQTSMYLCASSSRQGEGTDTQYFGPGTRLTVL.

The count of this clone is one. The chain couples TRBV7-8 to TRBJ1-6; 7 positions match TRBD1. Trimming removed 7 bases from V and 5 bases from J; junction bases left unmatched: 5. Germline V CDR1 and CDR2: SGHVS, FQNEAQ. The CDR3 is 14 amino acids. CDR3 sequence (DNA): TGTGCCAGCAACCGGGACAGCAATAATTCACCCCTCCACTTT. Encoded protein: CASNRDSNNSPLHF.

J is TRBJ1-1 and V is TRBV7-9, with D perhaps TRBD1 (6 bases). The CDR3 consists of 13 residues. Trimming shortened V by 1 base and J by 6 bases, and 9 bases separated the two germline ends. Per germline, CDR1 SEHNR and CDR2 FQNEAQ (reference sequence). Here the CDR3 DNA reads TGTGCCAGCAGCTTAGACAGGGTCTCTGAAGCTTTCTTT. Translation: CASSLDRVSEAFF.